The entry below describes one T cell receptor beta chain. This CDR3 has 13 amino acids. V was clipped by 9 bases and J by 5 bases, with 13 bases between them. Germline V lookup: CDR1 WSHSY, CDR2 SAAADI. These data belong to a study of patients and donors after allogeneic stem cell transplantation. TCRdb redid the calling of the RT-PCR reads with MiXCR, one entry per CDR3 protein. This sample has hundreds of thousands of distinct CDR3 sequences, with 13% to 15% found just once. The sequencing input was blood, either unsorted or a sorted T cell fraction (not recorded which). V gene TRBV10-2 combines with J gene TRBJ2-2; possibly TRBD1 for D (6 bases). The TCR sequence derives from a human donor who was either an allogeneic HSCT recipient or a stem cell or donor lymphocyte infusion donor (not recorded which). It is not recorded whose cells these are; they may come from a transplant donor. This CDR3 reads CASTPTGTGELFF. The DNA for the CDR3 is TGCGCCAGTACCCCAACAGGGACCGGGGAGCTGTTTTTT.